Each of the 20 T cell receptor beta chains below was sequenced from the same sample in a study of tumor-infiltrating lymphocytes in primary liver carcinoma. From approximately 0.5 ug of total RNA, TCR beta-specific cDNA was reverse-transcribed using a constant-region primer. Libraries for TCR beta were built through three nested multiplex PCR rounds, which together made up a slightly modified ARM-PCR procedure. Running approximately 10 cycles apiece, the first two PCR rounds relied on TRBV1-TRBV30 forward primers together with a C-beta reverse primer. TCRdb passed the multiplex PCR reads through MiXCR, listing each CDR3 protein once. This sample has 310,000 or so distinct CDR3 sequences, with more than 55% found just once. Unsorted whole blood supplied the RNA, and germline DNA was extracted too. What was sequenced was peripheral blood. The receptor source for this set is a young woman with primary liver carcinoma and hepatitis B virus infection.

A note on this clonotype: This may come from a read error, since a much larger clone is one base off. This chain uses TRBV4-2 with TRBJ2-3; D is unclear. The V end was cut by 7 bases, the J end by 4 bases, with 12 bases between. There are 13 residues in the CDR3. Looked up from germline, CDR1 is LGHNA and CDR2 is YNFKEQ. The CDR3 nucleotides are TGTGCCAGCACCAGCACCGCTGCAGATACGCAGTATTTT. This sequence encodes CASTSTAADTQYF.

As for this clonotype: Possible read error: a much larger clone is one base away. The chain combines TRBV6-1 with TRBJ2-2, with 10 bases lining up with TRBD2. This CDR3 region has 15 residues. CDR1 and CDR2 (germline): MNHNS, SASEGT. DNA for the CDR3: TGTGCCGGCAGGAGCCTAGCGGGAGTAACCGGGGAGCTGTTTTTT. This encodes CAGRSLAGVTGELFF.

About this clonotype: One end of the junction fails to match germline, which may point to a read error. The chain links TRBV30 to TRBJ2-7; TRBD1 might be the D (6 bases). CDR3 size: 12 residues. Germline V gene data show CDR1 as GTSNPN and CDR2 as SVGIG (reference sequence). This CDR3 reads CAWSSWDTRRHF. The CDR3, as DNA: TGTGCCTGGAGTTCCTGGGACACCCGGCGACACTTC.

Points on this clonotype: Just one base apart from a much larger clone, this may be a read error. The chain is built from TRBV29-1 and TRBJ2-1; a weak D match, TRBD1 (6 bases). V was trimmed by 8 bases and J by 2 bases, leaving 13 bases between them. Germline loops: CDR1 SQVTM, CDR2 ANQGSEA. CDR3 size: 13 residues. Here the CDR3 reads CSSGQATYNEQFF. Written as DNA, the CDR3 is TGCAGCTCGGGACAAGCGACCTACAATGAGCAGTTCTTC.

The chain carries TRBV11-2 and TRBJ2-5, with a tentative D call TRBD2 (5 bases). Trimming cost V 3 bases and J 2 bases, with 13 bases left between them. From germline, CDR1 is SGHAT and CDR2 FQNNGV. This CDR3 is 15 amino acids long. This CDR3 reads CASSFGIREQETQYF. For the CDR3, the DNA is TGTGCCAGCAGCTTTGGGATAAGGGAGCAAGAGACCCAGTACTTC.

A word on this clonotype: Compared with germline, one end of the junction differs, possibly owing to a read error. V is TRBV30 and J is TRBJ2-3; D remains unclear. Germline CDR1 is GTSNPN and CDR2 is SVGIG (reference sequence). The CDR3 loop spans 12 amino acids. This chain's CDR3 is CVWSRATDTQYF. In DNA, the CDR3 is TGTGTCTGGAGTAGGGCCACAGATACGCAGTATTTT.

The CDR3 is CANSKRDRDTEAFF. Here the CDR3 DNA reads TGTGCCAACAGCAAACGGGACAGGGATACTGAAGCTTTCTTT. J is TRBJ1-1 and V is TRBV12-3 or TRBV12-4, with 9 bases lining up with TRBD1. After removal of 10 bases from V and 5 bases from J, the junction contained 11 bases not matched to a gene. This CDR3 region has 14 residues.

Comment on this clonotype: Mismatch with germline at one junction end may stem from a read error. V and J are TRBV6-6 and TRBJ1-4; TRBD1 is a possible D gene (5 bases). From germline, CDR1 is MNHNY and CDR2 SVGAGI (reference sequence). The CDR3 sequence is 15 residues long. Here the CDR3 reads CACSFLDRDNEKLFF. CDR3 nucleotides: TGTGCCTGCAGTTTCCTCGACAGAGATAATGAAAAACTGTTTTTT.

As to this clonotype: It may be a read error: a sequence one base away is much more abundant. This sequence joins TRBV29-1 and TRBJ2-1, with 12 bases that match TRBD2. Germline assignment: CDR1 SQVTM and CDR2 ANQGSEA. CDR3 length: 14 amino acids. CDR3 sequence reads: CSGTGLAGSNERFF. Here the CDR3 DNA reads TGCAGCGGGACCGGACTAGCGGGATCCAATGAGCGGTTCTTC.

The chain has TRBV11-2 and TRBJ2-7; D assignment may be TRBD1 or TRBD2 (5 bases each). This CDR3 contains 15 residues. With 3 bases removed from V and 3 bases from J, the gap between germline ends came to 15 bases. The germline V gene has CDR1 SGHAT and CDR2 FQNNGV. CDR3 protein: CASSLEAGSGYEQYF. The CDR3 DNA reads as TGTGCCAGCAGCTTGGAGGCAGGGTCGGGCTACGAGCAGTACTTC.

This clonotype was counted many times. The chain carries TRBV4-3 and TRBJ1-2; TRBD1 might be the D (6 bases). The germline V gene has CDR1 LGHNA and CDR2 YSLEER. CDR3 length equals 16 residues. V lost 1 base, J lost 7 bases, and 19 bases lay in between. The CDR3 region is CASSQVGGGNLRGYTF. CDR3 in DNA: TGCGCCAGCAGCCAAGTAGGAGGGGGGAATTTACGTGGCTACACCTTC.

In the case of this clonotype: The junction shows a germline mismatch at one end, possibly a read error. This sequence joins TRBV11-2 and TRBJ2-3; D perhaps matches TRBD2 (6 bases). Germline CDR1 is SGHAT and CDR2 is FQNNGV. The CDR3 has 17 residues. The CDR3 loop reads CASSRNSGGVGVDTKYF. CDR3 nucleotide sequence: TGTGCCAGCAGTCGCAATTCCGGAGGGGTTGGAGTGGATACGAAGTATTTT.

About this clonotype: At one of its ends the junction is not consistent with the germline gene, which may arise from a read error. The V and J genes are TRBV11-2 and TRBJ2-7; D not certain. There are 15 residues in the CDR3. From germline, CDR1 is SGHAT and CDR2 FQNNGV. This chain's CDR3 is CASSSPSGIFYEQYF. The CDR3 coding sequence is TGTGCTAGCAGCTCCCCTTCTGGCATTTTTTACGAGCAGTACTTC.

The CDR3 loop reads CSVQPRDRTEAFF. Written as DNA, the CDR3 is TGCAGCGTCCAACCAAGGGACCGAACTGAAGCTTTCTTT. The chain couples TRBV29-1 to TRBJ1-1; D is possibly TRBD1 (5 bases). The CDR3 spans 13 residues. The V end lost 6 bases, the J end lost 5 bases, and 16 bases lay between the germline ends. Germline values: CDR1 SQVTM, CDR2 ANQGSEA.

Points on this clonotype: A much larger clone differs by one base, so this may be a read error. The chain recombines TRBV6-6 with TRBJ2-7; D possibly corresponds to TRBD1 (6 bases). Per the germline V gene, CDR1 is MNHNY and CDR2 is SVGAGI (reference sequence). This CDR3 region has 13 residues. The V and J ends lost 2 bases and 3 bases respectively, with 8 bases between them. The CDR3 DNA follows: TGTGCCAGCAGTTACCGCAGGGGCTACGAGCAGTACTTC. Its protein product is CASSYRRGYEQYF.

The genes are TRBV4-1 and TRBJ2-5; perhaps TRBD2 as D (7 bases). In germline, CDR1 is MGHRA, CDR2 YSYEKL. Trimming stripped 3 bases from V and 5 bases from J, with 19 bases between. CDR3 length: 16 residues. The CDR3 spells CASSQAFGGADETQYF. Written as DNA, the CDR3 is TGCGCCAGCAGCCAGGCTTTTGGGGGGGCGGACGAGACCCAGTACTTC.

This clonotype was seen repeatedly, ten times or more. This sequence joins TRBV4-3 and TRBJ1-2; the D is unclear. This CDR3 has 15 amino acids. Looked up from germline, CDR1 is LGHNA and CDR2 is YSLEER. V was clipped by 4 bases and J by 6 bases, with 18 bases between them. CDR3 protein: CASSPSLTPLHGYTF. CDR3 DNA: TGCGCCAGCAGCCCCAGCCTTACCCCACTCCATGGCTACACCTTC.

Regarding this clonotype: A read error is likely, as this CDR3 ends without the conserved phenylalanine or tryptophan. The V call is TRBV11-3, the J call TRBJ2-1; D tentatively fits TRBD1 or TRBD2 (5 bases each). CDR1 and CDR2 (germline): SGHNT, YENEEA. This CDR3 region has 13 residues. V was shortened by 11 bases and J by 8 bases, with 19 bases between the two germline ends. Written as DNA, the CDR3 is TGTGCCGGTAGCCTCGGGACGGTGCATGAGCAGTTCTCC. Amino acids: CAGSLGTVHEQFS.

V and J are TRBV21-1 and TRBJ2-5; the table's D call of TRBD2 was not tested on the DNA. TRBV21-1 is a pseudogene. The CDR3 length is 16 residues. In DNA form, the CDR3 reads TGTGCCAGCAGCAAAGTGGGCCTGGCTTACCAAGAGACCCAGTACTTC. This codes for CASSKVGLAYQETQYF.

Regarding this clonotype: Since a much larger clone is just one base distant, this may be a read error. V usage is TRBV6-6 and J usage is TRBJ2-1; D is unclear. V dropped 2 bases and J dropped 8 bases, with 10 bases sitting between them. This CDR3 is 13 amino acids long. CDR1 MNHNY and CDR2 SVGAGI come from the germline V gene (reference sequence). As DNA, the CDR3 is TGTGCCAGCAGTTACACGATGAACGATGAGCAGTTCTTC. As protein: CASSYTMNDEQFF.